This T cell receptor beta chain was sequenced for a study of T cell responses to AZD1222 COVID-19 vaccine. Study observations and caveats: Recipients of AZD1222 seropositive at baseline numbered only 6 or 7. Most donors were white British and more were female, and clonal diversity was possibly underestimated. Following two doses of AZD1222, Spike-specific TCR breadth and depth rose. As reported, nearly half of all spike-specific TCRs target variant regions that are unmutated.

Here immunoSEQ multiplex PCR was the method, and the copy in TCRdb shows in-frame clones only, minus some. This sample yields about 97,000 clones, of which less than 90% are seen a single time; 17% belongs to the top ten. As concerns this clone: Its antigen remains unidentified.

Germline values: CDR1 MNHEY, CDR2 SVGAGI. Trimming removed 8 bases at V and 4 bases at J, with 11 bases between. The CDR3 has 12 residues. Sequenced material: peripheral blood, taken on day 0 of AZD1222 vaccination. This sequence was found in an adult in good health. The V gene is TRBV6-5, the J gene TRBJ1-2; D is possibly TRBD1 (5 bases). DNA of the CDR3: TGTGCCAGCGTGGACACCCGCTATGGCTACACCTTC. This gives the protein CASVDTRYGYTF.